One sample yielded the 29 T cell receptor beta chains listed below, sequenced in a study of blood T cells in healthy people across ages. Primed by a sample-barcoded 5' primer and a J-beta primer mix, a second PCR proceeded for about 6 to 11 cycles. TCRdb called the 5' RACE reads again in MiXCR, with one record for every CDR3 protein. The table lists 1.8 million or so distinct CDR3 sequences, 39% of them singletons. Material: blood. The receptors here all came from a human donor in good health.

This clonotype was detected only a few times. The chain couples TRBV2 to TRBJ2-3, with 11 bases lining up with TRBD1. V was pared by 10 bases and J by 5 bases, with 14 bases of the junction left unmatched. Per the germline V gene, CDR1 is SNHLY and CDR2 is FYNNEI. The CDR3 sequence is 16 residues long. This CDR3 is CATRSSDRGRVDTQYF. The CDR3 DNA reads as TGTGCCACCCGCTCGTCGGACAGGGGGCGCGTAGATACGCAGTATTTT.

The chain carries TRBV28 and TRBJ2-3, with a tentative D call TRBD2 (5 bases). This CDR3 spans 15 amino acids. Trimming pared 3 bases from V and 2 bases from J, leaving 12 bases between. Germline V gene sequence: CDR1 MDHEN, CDR2 SYDVKM. The CDR3, as DNA: TGTGCCAGCAGTTTCCTTAGCGTCACCACAGATACGCAGTATTTT. Its protein product is CASSFLSVTTDTQYF.

This clonotype was seen a handful of times. The rearrangement joins TRBV12-3 or TRBV12-4 to TRBJ1-1, with TRBD1 as a possible D gene (5 bases). Trimming left V 3 bases short and J 1 base short, with 12 bases between. This CDR3 has 15 residues. As DNA, the CDR3 is TGTGCCAGCAGTTTGGGGCAGAGACCGAACACTGAAGCTTTCTTT. This translates into CASSLGQRPNTEAFF.

The J gene is TRBJ2-7, the V gene TRBV4-3, with 10 bases identical to TRBD2. Germline CDR1 is LGHNA and CDR2 is YSLEER. V was pared by 6 bases and J by 3 bases, with 8 bases of the junction left unmatched. This CDR3 contains 15 residues. CDR3 amino acids: CASRKTSGPYYEQYF. The DNA of the CDR3 is TGCGCCAGCAGAAAGACTAGCGGGCCATACTACGAGCAGTACTTC.

For this clonotype: Given the absence of the conserved phenylalanine or tryptophan at the CDR3 end, a read error is likely. The chain uses TRBV5-1 and TRBJ2-7; either TRBD1 or TRBD2 may supply D (5 bases each). V lost 5 bases and J lost 1, with 16 bases in between. Looked up from germline, CDR1 is SGHRS and CDR2 is YFSETQ. The CDR3 covers 15 residues. The CDR3 sequence is CASRNGAAESYEQYC. For the CDR3, the DNA is TGCGCCAGCAGAAATGGGGCAGCGGAGTCCTACGAGCAGTACTGC.

This chain links TRBV7-3 with TRBJ1-1; 7 bases align to TRBD1. With 5 bases clipped from V and 7 bases from J, the junction kept 13 bases outside the gene matches. This CDR3 spans 15 amino acids. Germline CDR1 reads SGHTA; CDR2 reads FQGTGA. CDR3 in DNA: TGTGCCAGCAGCCGAAACCCGGACAGGATTGGTGAAGCTTTCTTT. This sequence encodes CASSRNPDRIGEAFF.

Worth noting for this clonotype: The germline gene is not matched at one end of the junction; a read error may be the cause. The chain has TRBV12-3 or TRBV12-4 and TRBJ1-1; 8 positions match TRBD1. The CDR3 consists of 16 residues. In DNA, the CDR3 is TGTACCAGCAGAGCTCGGACAGGGCCCCAGGAGACTGAAGCTTTCTTT. Protein sequence: CTSRARTGPQETEAFF.

This clonotype was observed a few times. The CDR3 region has the DNA TGTGCCAGCAGTTATCGAATAGGGATTAACTACGAGCAGTACTTC. Translation gives CASSYRIGINYEQYF. This chain joins TRBV6-2 or TRBV6-3 and TRBJ2-7, with unresolved D. The CDR3 covers 15 residues. Trimming took off 3 bases at V and 3 bases at J, with 15 bases between the two ends. CDR1 MNHEY and CDR2 SVGEGT come from the germline V gene.

This clonotype was observed a handful of times. The V call is TRBV9, the J call TRBJ2-7; 8 bases align to TRBD1. The CDR3 runs 15 residues. V lost 0 bases and J lost 5; bases outside the gene matches: 7. The germline V gene encodes CDR1 SGDLS and CDR2 YYNGEE. As DNA, the CDR3 is TGTGCCAGCAGCGTAGCTGGGACAGGCCCCCACGAGCAGTACTTC. Protein: CASSVAGTGPHEQYF.

The V and J genes are TRBV28 and TRBJ2-3; 12 bases are shared with TRBD2. CDR3 size: 17 residues. V lost 5 bases, J lost 2 bases, and 8 bases stayed unmatched. Germline V CDR1 and CDR2: MDHEN, SYDVKM. CDR3 sequence reads: CASSRWTSGVITDTQYF. Written as DNA, the CDR3 is TGTGCCAGCAGTCGCTGGACTAGCGGGGTCATCACAGATACGCAGTATTTT.

The chain carries TRBV5-5 and TRBJ2-1, with TRBD1 as a possible D gene (6 bases). Germline V lookup: CDR1 SGHKS, CDR2 YYEKEE (reference sequence). This CDR3 region has 14 residues. V lost 4 bases and J 6 bases, leaving 14 bases between the germline ends. The CDR3 here is CASSGQTTSNEQFF. The CDR3 bases are TGTGCCAGCAGCGGACAGACAACATCCAATGAGCAGTTCTTC.

This rearrangement joins TRBV20-1 to TRBJ2-7; D may be TRBD1 (5 bases). Germline loops: CDR1 DFQATT, CDR2 SNEGSKA (reference sequence). Trimming took off 3 bases at V and 2 bases at J, with 8 bases between the two ends. The CDR3 consists of 12 residues. DNA of the CDR3: TGCAGTGCTAGCGACAGTACCTACGAGCAGTACTTC. It translates to CSASDSTYEQYF.

This clonotype occurred a few times. This chain links TRBV3-1 with TRBJ2-1; perhaps TRBD1 as D (5 bases). V was shortened by 0 bases and J by 6 bases, with 15 bases between the two germline ends. Germline CDR1 LGHDT, CDR2 YNNKEL (reference sequence). CDR3 length: 16 residues. This CDR3 is CASSQDLGVGFNEQFF. The CDR3 region has the DNA TGTGCCAGCAGCCAAGATCTAGGGGTTGGGTTCAATGAGCAGTTCTTC.

V and J are TRBV11-2 and TRBJ2-1; 7 bases line up with TRBD1. Trimming at V came to 5 bases and at J to 5 bases, leaving 9 bases not matched to a gene. The CDR3 totals 15 residues. CDR1 is SGHAT, CDR2 FQNNGV, per germline. This chain's CDR3 is CASSAHRGSNNEQFF. The DNA for the CDR3 is TGTGCCAGCAGCGCCCACAGGGGTTCGAACAATGAGCAGTTCTTC.

The rearrangement uses TRBV5-6 and TRBJ2-5; no reliable D call. This CDR3 has 14 residues. V lost 1 base and J lost 7, with 14 bases in between. CDR1 is SGHDT and CDR2 is YYEEEE in the germline V gene. The CDR3 DNA reads as TGTGCCAGCAGCTTGACACCGGGCCTCGGGACCCAGTACTTC. Its translation: CASSLTPGLGTQYF.

In this sample, this clonotype turned up a few times. V is TRBV5-1 and J is TRBJ1-2; 9 bases are a match to TRBD1. The V and J ends lost 4 bases and 3 bases, in that order; junction bases with no gene match: 13. Germline V gene data show CDR1 as SGHRS and CDR2 as YFSETQ. This CDR3 comprises 17 residues. The CDR3 bases are TGCGCCAGCAGCCTGGTGGCCACCGGACAGGGGCACTATGGCTACACCTTC. Amino acid sequence: CASSLVATGQGHYGYTF.

This clonotype was picked up a small number of times. The genes are TRBV11-3 and TRBJ2-4, with D tentatively TRBD2 (6 bases). Between the trimmed V and J ends, which lost 1 base and 13 bases, there was a span of 14 bases. This CDR3 comprises 13 residues. CDR1 is SGHNT, CDR2 YENEEA, per germline. CDR3 in DNA: TGTGCCAGCAGCTTAGGAGGAGGGCAAGAGCAGTACTTC. This translates into CASSLGGGQEQYF.

In this sample, this clonotype turned up once. This chain connects TRBV21-1 to TRBJ2-7; the table's D gene call, TRBD1, was not cross checked with the DNA. TRBV21-1 is a documented pseudogene. The CDR3 totals 19 residues. The chain's CDR3 is CASSKVPTSDRGLPYEQYF. In nucleotides, the CDR3 is TGTGCCAGCAGCAAAGTCCCCACTTCGGACAGGGGGCTCCCCTACGAGCAGTACTTC.

V and J are TRBV7-9 and TRBJ2-3, with a tentative D call TRBD2 (5 bases). Germline V gives CDR1 SEHNR, CDR2 FQNEAQ (reference sequence). CDR3 size: 15 residues. V dropped 1 base and J dropped 6 bases, with 14 bases sitting between them. The CDR3 loop reads CASSLGSQKRDTQYF. The DNA for the CDR3 is TGTGCCAGCAGCTTAGGCTCCCAAAAGCGGGATACGCAGTATTTT.

This clonotype was detected once. This CDR3 is CASSRRLAGGLTGELFF. CDR3 bases: TGTGCCAGCAGCCGACGTCTAGCGGGGGGTCTGACCGGGGAGCTGTTTTTT. The genes are TRBV7-2 and TRBJ2-2; 11 nucleotides agree with TRBD2. The length of the CDR3 is 17 residues. The ends lost 5 bases at V and 5 bases at J; junction bases unmatched: 10. Germline CDR1 reads SGHTA; CDR2 reads FQGNSA. The variable domain in full, with the rest retrieved from reference TRBV7-2 and TRBJ2-2, is GAGVSQSPSNKVTEKGKDVELRCDPISGHTALYWYRQSLGQGLEFLIYFQGNSAPDKSGLPSDRFSAERTGGSVSTLTIQRTQQEDSAVYLCASSRRLAGGLTGELFFGEGSRLTVL.

This clonotype was observed many times. The chain uses TRBV20-1 and TRBJ1-2, with a weak D call TRBD1 (5 bases). Germline V gives CDR1 DFQATT, CDR2 SNEGSKA (reference sequence). The CDR3 runs to 16 residues. The V end lost 3 bases, the J end lost 0 bases, and 17 bases lay between the germline ends. The CDR3 sequence: CSASQGYDLTNYGYTF. As DNA, the CDR3 is TGCAGTGCTAGCCAGGGCTACGACCTGACTAACTATGGCTACACCTTC.

This sequence joins TRBV15 and TRBJ1-1; D may be TRBD1 (5 bases). CDR3 size: 16 residues. Trimming stripped 3 bases from V and 2 bases from J, with 16 bases between. The germline CDR1 and CDR2 sequences are LNHNV and YYDKDF (reference sequence). The CDR3 coding sequence is TGTGCCACCAGCAGCAATTTTTTGCAGGGAAACACTGAAGCTTTCTTT. It specifies CATSSNFLQGNTEAFF.

This clonotype was seen ten or more times. The V call is TRBV10-3, the J call TRBJ2-5; D remains unclear. The V gene's germline CDR1 is ENHRY and CDR2 SYGVKD. CDR3 length: 14 amino acids. Between the trimmed V and J ends, which lost 10 bases and 11 bases, there was a span of 26 bases. The CDR3 DNA follows: TGTGCCACCTCCGGTGCAGCTACTGACATAGGGCAGTACTTC. Protein sequence: CATSGAATDIGQYF.

The CDR3 DNA reads as TGTGCCAGCAGTCAGGGACAGCAGCTAGCCAAAAACATTCAGTACTTC. Translation gives CASSQGQQLAKNIQYF. The chain links TRBV2 to TRBJ2-4; TRBD1 matches 7 bases. The CDR3 extends over 16 amino acids. Trimming took 5 bases from V and 0 from J; bases not matched to a gene: 7. CDR1 is SNHLY and CDR2 is FYNNEI in the germline V gene.

This clonotype was picked up a small number of times. V gene TRBV29-1 combines with J gene TRBJ1-1; D is unresolved. The CDR3 extends over 14 amino acids. CDR1 and CDR2 from the germline V gene are SQVTM and ANQGSEA. V gave up 1 base and J gave up 2 bases, with 11 bases separating them. The CDR3 loop is CSVEGGPTNTEAFF. The DNA of the CDR3 is TGCAGCGTTGAAGGCGGACCGACTAACACTGAAGCTTTCTTT.

The chain recombines TRBV7-2 with TRBJ2-7, with 10 positions matching TRBD1. CDR1 and CDR2 (germline): SGHTA, FQGNSA. CDR3 size: 16 residues. V dropped 5 bases and J dropped 5; count of bases not matched to a gene: 12. The CDR3 loop is CASSLGRDRGRHEQYF. In DNA form, the CDR3 reads TGTGCCAGCAGCCTCGGACGGGACAGGGGTAGACACGAGCAGTACTTC.

This clonotype occurred a few times. The chain carries TRBV4-2 and TRBJ2-3; D gene ambiguous. CDR1 is LGHNA, CDR2 YNFKEQ, per germline. This CDR3 spans 13 amino acids. V was trimmed by 0 bases and J by 6 bases, leaving 7 bases between them. CDR3 coding DNA: TGTGCCAGCAGCCAAGATTGGTGGGATACGCAGTATTTT. It encodes CASSQDWWDTQYF.

This chain connects TRBV7-2 to TRBJ1-4; 7 bases match TRBD1. J gave up 6 bases and V 8 bases, and 6 bases lay outside the gene matches. CDR1 and CDR2 from the germline V gene are SGHTA and FQGNSA. The length of the CDR3 is 13 residues. CDR3 sequence (DNA): TGTGCCAGCGGCCGGGACAGAGATGAAAAACTGTTTTTT. Encoded protein: CASGRDRDEKLFF.

The rearrangement joins TRBV6-1 to TRBJ2-1; D is tentatively TRBD1 or TRBD2 (6 bases each). From germline, CDR1 is MNHNS and CDR2 SASEGT. The CDR3 spans 17 residues. The V and J ends lost 8 bases and 4 bases respectively, with 24 bases between them. In DNA, the CDR3 is TGTGCCAGCTCGAGGGGGGCGCAAAGTCCGCCTTACAATGAGCAGTTCTTC. Its translation is CASSRGAQSPPYNEQFF.